The 6 T cell receptor beta chains given below trace back to one sample, sequenced in a study of T cell changes during pregnancy in multiple sclerosis. The assay was immunoSEQ multiplex PCR, and TCRdb's table has in-frame clones only and misses some. The sample holds around 30,000 clones, roughly 89% seen once. The sequences come from CD4+ T cells from peripheral blood mononuclear cells, collected in the second trimester of pregnancy. The source is a female donor with multiple sclerosis, enrolled in a pregnancy study.

This chain uses TRBV30 with TRBJ2-5; D call uncertain. V was shortened by 2 bases and J by 4 bases, with 14 bases between the two germline ends. CDR1 GTSNPN and CDR2 SVGIG come from the germline V gene (reference sequence). The CDR3 consists of 14 residues. CDR3 nucleotide sequence: TGTGCCTGGAGTAAAGCCTACGTAATAGAGACCCAGTACTTC. Amino acid sequence: CAWSKAYVIETQYF.

The chain joins TRBV5-1 to TRBJ1-4; D might be TRBD1 (5 bases). Trimming shortened V by 4 bases and J by 0 bases, and 7 bases separated the two germline ends. CDR3 length equals 14 residues. The germline V gene has CDR1 SGHRS and CDR2 YFSETQ. The CDR3 DNA reads TGCGCCAGCAGCGGACAAGCAACTAATGAAAAACTGTTTTTT. This sequence encodes CASSGQATNEKLFF.

This rearrangement joins TRBV25-1 to TRBJ2-2, with 9 bases aligning to TRBD1. Germline-derived CDR1 and CDR2 are MGHDK and SYGVNS. CDR3 size: 14 residues. J was trimmed by 7 bases and V by 5 bases; bases with no gene match: 5. The CDR3 coding sequence is TGTGCCAGCAGTAAACAGGGGGCCGGCGGGGAGCTGTTTTTT. Its protein product is CASSKQGAGGELFF.

The chain joins TRBV18 to TRBJ1-1; TRBD1 matches at 7 bases. This CDR3 comprises 13 residues. V dropped 8 bases and J dropped 2; count of bases not matched to a gene: 5. Looked up from germline, CDR1 is KGHSH and CDR2 is LQKENI. The CDR3 protein is CASAGTVNTEAFF. The CDR3 bases are TGTGCCAGCGCAGGGACAGTTAACACTGAAGCTTTCTTT.

This clone is medium-sized. J is TRBJ1-1 and V is TRBV5-1, with 7 bases that match TRBD1. Trimming cost V 4 bases and J 8 bases; bases outside gene matches: 14. CDR1 SGHRS and CDR2 YFSETQ come from the germline V gene. There are 15 residues in the CDR3. CDR3 DNA: TGCGCCAGCAGCCCTTCGGACAGGCCCCCCGAAGAAGCTTTCTTT. Translated, it gives CASSPSDRPPEEAFF.

V is TRBV18 and J is TRBJ2-7; D is possibly TRBD1 (5 bases). Trimming took 3 bases from V and 2 from J, leaving 20 bases between them. Germline assignment: CDR1 KGHSH and CDR2 LQKENI. The CDR3 has 17 amino acids. DNA of the CDR3: TGTGCCAGCTCACCTTATATGGTAGGGGCGAACCCCTACGAGCAGTACTTC. The encoded protein is CASSPYMVGANPYEQYF.